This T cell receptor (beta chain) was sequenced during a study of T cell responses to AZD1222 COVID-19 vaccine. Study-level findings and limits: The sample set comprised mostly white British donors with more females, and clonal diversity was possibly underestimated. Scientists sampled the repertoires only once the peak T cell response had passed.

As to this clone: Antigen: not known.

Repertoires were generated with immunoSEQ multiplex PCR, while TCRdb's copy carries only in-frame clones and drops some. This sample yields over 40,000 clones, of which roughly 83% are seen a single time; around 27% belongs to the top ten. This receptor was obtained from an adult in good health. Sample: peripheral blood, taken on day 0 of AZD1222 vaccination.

The CDR3 loop reads CAISDPPGNTIYF. CDR3 nucleotides: TGTGCCATCAGTGATCCCCCCGGAAACACCATATATTTT. V and J are TRBV10-3 and TRBJ1-3; D gene uncertain. Germline V lookup: CDR1 ENHRY, CDR2 SYGVKD. Trimming removed 3 bases from V and 4 bases from J, with 7 bases in between. The CDR3 covers 13 residues.